One T cell receptor (beta chain) is described in this entry. This sample includes further DNA sequences coding for the same CDR3. This sample is drawn from a study of beta chain features in type 1 diabetes. Study summary: No patient-donor differences in age, gender, total cells or subset yield.

Trimming shortened V by 2 bases and J by 2 bases, and 9 bases separated the two germline ends. Per the germline V gene, CDR1 is SEHNR and CDR2 is FQNEAQ (reference sequence). The CDR3 length is 14 residues. Every isolated RNA sample was fully reverse transcribed, so sequencing captured expressed TCRB transcripts. The assay was immunoSEQ multiplex PCR, and TCRdb's table has in-frame clones only and misses some. The top ten clones hold 0.02% to 0.025% of a sample with 900,000 or so clones, around a sixth of them seen once. This chain joins TRBV7-9 and TRBJ2-5; either TRBD1 or TRBD2 may supply D (6 bases each). The sample was naive CD4+ T cells from blood. This receptor was obtained from a woman aged 18-30 years in good health. CDR3 amino acids: CASSLRGAQETQYF. CDR3 coding DNA: TGTGCCAGCAGCTTAAGGGGGGCACAAGAGACCCAGTACTTC.